The TCR beta chain described here comes from a study of CD8+CD57+ T cells in acquired aplastic anemia. Study at large: Sorted CD4+ and CD8+ cells gave an average of approximately 3.1 ug of DNA. Broader study findings: Patients and controls shared around 30 CD8+ CDR3 sequences.

V was clipped by 2 bases and J by 6 bases; unmatched bases: 6. The CDR3 extends over 15 amino acids. Germline CDR1 is SGHTA and CDR2 is FQGTGA. As for this clonotype: The antigen is not known.

The authors sequenced patients whose flow cytometry had shown CD8+CD57+ cell expansion. Both TCR beta VDJ combination and CDR3 sequence profiling were carried out. Genomic DNA was the template for this profiling. TCRdb re-called the reads with MiXCR, one entry per CDR3 protein. This table holds approximately 220,000 distinct CDR3 sequences, approximately 50% found once. This receptor was obtained from a human donor with aplastic anemia. The sample consisted of sorted CD4+, CD8+, or CD8+CD57+ T cells (not recorded which) from PBMCs. The chain recombines TRBV7-3 with TRBJ2-7, with 11 nucleotides matching TRBD2. The CDR3 coding sequence is TGTGCCAGCAGCTTAGGGGCGGGACTAGCGGTCGAGCAGTACTTC. Amino acid sequence: CASSLGAGLAVEQYF.